This is a list of T cell receptor beta chains from one sample in a study of Ad26.COV2.S vaccination and SARS-CoV-2 variants. Sequenced by immunoSEQ multiplex PCR; TCRdb stores in-frame clones only, minus some. In the table there are 350,000 to 450,000 clones, roughly 85% of which are singletons. Sequencing used peripheral blood, obtained in a trial of Ad26.COV2.S vaccine versus placebo. The receptor set was obtained from a person between 18 and 65 years old who received the Ad26.COV2.S COVID-19 vaccine or a placebo. The CDR3 runs from the conserved cysteine through the conserved F or W. A D gene is named only where the DNA matches it firmly. Clone size is given for some rows only: seen once, a few or many times, or a class if the clone is expanded.

>NA|TRBJ1-1|TRBV7-2|NA
CASSLVRPLADTEAFF
TGTGCCAGCAGCTTAGTTCGGCCCCTGGCCGACACTGAAGCTTTCTTT
>NA|TRBJ2-1|TRBV11-3|NA
CASSLLGGGGPYNEQFF
TGTGCCAGCAGCTTATTAGGGGGAGGCGGCCCGTACAATGAGCAGTTCTTC
>TRBD2|TRBJ2-5|TRBV29-1|NA
CSGDYRQETQYF
TGCAGCGGGGACTACCGCCAAGAGACCCAGTACTTC
>TRBD2|TRBJ2-5|TRBV5-1|once
CASSFLAGKQETQYF
TGCGCCAGCAGCTTCCTAGCGGGGAAACAAGAGACCCAGTACTTC
>TRBD2|TRBJ2-5|TRBV5-1|NA
CASSSLGSGGAETQYF
TGCGCCAGCAGCTCCCTGGGGAGCGGGGGGGCGGAGACCCAGTACTTC
>NA|TRBJ1-6|TRBV4-3|NA
CASSQDPIGGALHF
TGCGCCAGCAGCCAAGATCCAATAGGAGGCGCCCTCCACTTT
>NA|TRBJ2-5|TRBV6-5|NA
CASRRGALETQYF
TGTGCCAGCAGGAGAGGGGCGTTGGAGACCCAGTACTTC
>NA|TRBJ1-1|TRBV28|NA
CASSPGSGRTEAFF
TGTGCCAGCAGTCCCGGGTCCGGGAGGACTGAAGCTTTCTTT
>NA|TRBJ2-3|TRBV28|NA
CASTHIGGEFTDTQYF
TGTGCCAGCACCCACATCGGGGGTGAATTCACAGATACGCAGTATTTT
>NA|TRBJ2-3|TRBV12-2|NA
CASRLESAPADTQYF
TGTGCAAGTCGCTTAGAGTCCGCCCCTGCAGATACGCAGTATTTT
>TRBD1|TRBJ1-6|TRBV30|NA
CAWRTGSSYNSPLHF
TGTGCCTGGAGGACAGGGAGCTCCTATAATTCACCCCTCCACTTT
>NA|TRBJ2-7|TRBV9|NA
CASSVAPNYEQYF
TGTGCCAGCAGCGTAGCTCCAAACTACGAGCAGTACTTC
>TRBD1|TRBJ2-2|TRBV11-2|NA
CASSLGTGVTGELFF
TGTGCCAGCAGCTTAGGGACAGGGGTCACCGGGGAGCTGTTTTTT
>NA|TRBJ1-6|TRBV10-1|NA
CAPSPVRTADSPLHF
TGCGCCCCCTCCCCCGTACGGACAGCGGATTCACCCCTCCACTTT
>TRBD1|TRBJ2-2|TRBV30|once
CAWSGDSTLGELFF
TGTGCCTGGAGTGGGGACAGTACATTAGGGGAGCTGTTTTTT
>NA|TRBJ1-6|TRBV18|NA
CASSPPGVQNSPLHF
TGTGCCAGCTCACCACCGGGGGTACAGAATTCACCCCTCCACTTT
>NA|TRBJ2-7|TRBV19|NA
CASSGDFSYEQYF
TGTGCCAGTAGCGGGGACTTTTCCTACGAGCAGTACTTC
>NA|TRBJ1-4|TRBV7-2|once
CASSQTTDWEKLFF
TGTGCCAGCAGCCAAACGACAGACTGGGAAAAACTGTTTTTT
>NA|TRBJ1-3|TRBV27|few
CASSGSLSGNTIYF
TGTGCCAGCAGTGGCAGCCTCTCTGGAAACACCATATATTTT
>NA|TRBJ1-1|TRBV2|NA
CASSWGAAEAFF
TGTGCCAGTTCATGGGGGGCGGCTGAAGCTTTCTTT
>TRBD1|TRBJ1-2|TRBV30|NA
CAWSGVSGTGSDYGYTF
TGTGCCTGGAGTGGTGTGTCCGGGACAGGGAGTGACTATGGCTACACCTTC
>TRBD2|TRBJ2-3|TRBV7-2|once
CASSRRGSGGATDTQYF
TGTGCCAGCAGCCGCCGGGGTAGCGGGGGGGCCACAGATACGCAGTATTTT
>NA|TRBJ2-7|TRBV4-3|NA
CASSQDWGYEQYF
TGCGCCAGCAGCCAAGACTGGGGGTACGAGCAGTACTTC
>TRBD2|TRBJ2-1|TRBV27|few
CASSQRAGGRISSYNEQFF
TGTGCCAGCAGTCAAAGAGCGGGAGGCCGGATTAGCTCCTACAATGAGCAGTTCTTC
>TRBD1|TRBJ1-2|TRBV7-9|NA
CASSHGTGYGYTF
TGTGCCAGCAGCCACGGGACAGGGTATGGCTACACCTTC
>NA|TRBJ2-1|TRBV9|NA
CASSVSAVPGYNEQFF
TGTGCCAGCAGCGTGAGCGCCGTACCGGGGTACAATGAGCAGTTCTTC
>TRBD2|TRBJ2-7|TRBV5-1|NA
CASSRGLAGGREQYF
TGCGCCAGCAGCCGCGGACTAGCGGGAGGTCGGGAGCAGTACTTC
>NA|TRBJ1-5|TRBV28|NA
CAGRGPNQPQHF
TGTGCCGGTAGGGGACCTAATCAGCCCCAGCATTTT
>TRBD1|TRBJ2-7|TRBV9|NA
CASSARDSSYEQYF
TGTGCCAGCAGCGCCAGGGACAGTTCCTACGAGCAGTACTTC
>TRBD2|TRBJ2-7|TRBV5-4|NA
CASSLKRGDPYEQYF
TGTGCCAGCAGCTTGAAGCGGGGGGATCCCTACGAGCAGTACTTC
>NA|TRBJ2-7|TRBV13|NA
CASSLGWDGTYEQYF
TGTGCCAGCAGCTTAGGCTGGGACGGGACCTACGAGCAGTACTTC
>TRBD2|TRBJ2-1|TRBV7-9|NA
CASSRTSGGVRNEQFF
TGTGCCAGCAGCCGGACTAGCGGGGGTGTCCGCAATGAGCAGTTCTTC
>NA|TRBJ2-7|TRBV7-9|NA
CASSSLGEGFYEQYF
TGTGCCAGCAGCTCGCTAGGGGAAGGATTCTACGAGCAGTACTTC
>NA|TRBJ1-1|TRBV11-2|few
CASSPPGVWHLNTEAFF
TGTGCCAGCAGCCCCCCCGGTGTGTGGCACTTGAACACTGAAGCTTTCTTT
>NA|TRBJ2-4|TRBV5-6|NA
CASSLRGAKNIQYF
TGTGCCAGCAGCTTGCGGGGAGCCAAAAACATTCAGTACTTC
>NA|TRBJ1-1|TRBV29-1|once
CSVEEGRAFF
TGCAGCGTTGAGGAGGGGAGAGCTTTCTTT
>NA|TRBJ2-7|TRBV28|NA
CASSLYGPASYEQYF
TGTGCCAGCAGTTTATACGGACCTGCCTCCTACGAGCAGTACTTC
>TRBD1|TRBJ1-5|TRBV6-5|NA
CASGQGRGNQPQHF
TGTGCCAGTGGACAGGGAAGGGGCAATCAGCCCCAGCATTTT
>NA|TRBJ2-7|TRBV29-1|NA
CSAKSRVDEQYF
TGCAGCGCCAAGAGCAGGGTCGACGAGCAGTACTTC
>TRBD1|TRBJ2-3|TRBV19|NA
CASTTSDRAGDTQYF
TGTGCCAGTACCACCTCGGACAGGGCGGGGGATACGCAGTATTTT
>TRBD2|TRBJ2-4|TRBV30|NA
CAWTPGLAWDFRLYF
TGTGCCTGGACCCCGGGACTAGCTTGGGACTTTCGATTGTACTTC
>NA|TRBJ1-2|TRBV3-1/TRBV3-2|NA
CASSQVRNGYTF
TGTGCCAGCAGCCAGGTCAGGAATGGCTACACCTTC
>TRBD2|TRBJ2-7|TRBV15|NA
CATNMGGRAYEQYF
TGTGCCACCAATATGGGCGGGAGGGCCTACGAGCAGTACTTC
>TRBD2|TRBJ2-3|TRBV28|once
CASSSPGMGLAGIYTQYF
TGTGCCAGCAGTTCCCCGGGGATGGGACTAGCGGGAATATATACGCAGTATTTT
>TRBD1|TRBJ2-1|TRBV7-2|NA
CASSQDRASNEQFF
TGTGCCAGCAGCCAGGACAGGGCGAGCAATGAGCAGTTCTTC
>NA|TRBJ2-3|TRBV4-1|NA
CASSQGRTSDTQYF
TGCGCCAGCAGCCAAGGACGCACTAGCGATACGCAGTATTTT
>NA|TRBJ2-1|TRBV15|NA
CATSRFAPDNEQFF
TGTGCCACCAGCAGGTTTGCACCGGACAATGAGCAGTTCTTC
>NA|TRBJ2-3|TRBV5-3|NA
CARSPEGNTDTQYF
TGTGCCAGAAGCCCGGAGGGAAACACAGATACGCAGTATTTT
>NA|TRBJ2-2|TRBV25-1|few
CASSDLGARANTGELFF
TGTGCCAGCAGTGACTTGGGGGCGCGGGCGAACACCGGGGAGCTGTTTTTT
>NA|TRBJ2-5|TRBV11-3|NA
CASSLGEGAQYF
TGTGCCAGCAGCTTAGGAGAAGGAGCCCAGTACTTC
>NA|TRBJ2-2|TRBV2|once
CASRGSTTGELFF
TGTGCCAGCAGAGGGAGTACCACCGGGGAGCTGTTTTTT
>NA|TRBJ2-3|TRBV5-8|NA
CASSLHSTTDTQYF
TGTGCCAGCAGCTTGCATTCGACTACAGATACGCAGTATTTT
>NA|TRBJ2-5|TRBV5-1|NA
CASSLQETQYF
TGCGCCAGCAGCCTACAAGAGACCCAGTACTTC
>TRBD2|TRBJ2-1|TRBV29-1|NA
CSVEKATSPDNEQFF
TGCAGCGTTGAAAAGGCGACTAGCCCTGACAATGAGCAGTTCTTC
>TRBD1|TRBJ1-4|TRBV30|NA
CAWGTGGQPYEKLFF
TGTGCCTGGGGTACAGGGGGCCAACCGTATGAAAAACTGTTTTTT
>TRBD2|TRBJ2-3|TRBV5-1|NA
CASSLGESVLAGDTQYF
TGCGCCAGCAGCTTGGGTGAATCGGTACTAGCGGGAGATACGCAGTATTTT
>NA|TRBJ2-3|TRBV11-2|NA
CASSDLGRGQEDTQYF
TGTGCCAGCAGCGACCTCGGTCGGGGGCAGGAAGATACGCAGTATTTT
>NA|TRBJ2-7|TRBV19|NA
CASSINTGSYEQYF
TGTGCCAGTAGTATCAATACGGGGAGCTACGAGCAGTACTTC
>NA|TRBJ2-1|TRBV15|NA
CATSPAAEGYNEQFF
TGTGCCACCAGCCCCGCGGCCGAGGGGTACAATGAGCAGTTCTTC